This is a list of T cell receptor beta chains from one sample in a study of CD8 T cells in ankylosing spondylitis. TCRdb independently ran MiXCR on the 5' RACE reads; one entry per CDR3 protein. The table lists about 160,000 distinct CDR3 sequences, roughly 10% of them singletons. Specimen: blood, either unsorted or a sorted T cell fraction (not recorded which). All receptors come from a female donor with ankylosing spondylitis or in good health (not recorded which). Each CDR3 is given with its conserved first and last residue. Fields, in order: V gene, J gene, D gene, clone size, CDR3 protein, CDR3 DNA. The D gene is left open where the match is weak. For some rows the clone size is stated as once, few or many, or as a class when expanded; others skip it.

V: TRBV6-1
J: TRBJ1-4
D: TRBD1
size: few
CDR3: CASSTGTGATNEKLFF
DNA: TGTGCCAGCAGCACGGGAACAGGGGCAACTAATGAAAAACTGTTTTTT

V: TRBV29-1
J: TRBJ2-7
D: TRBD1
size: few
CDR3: CSVGPGTGNYEQYF
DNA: TGCAGCGTTGGACCCGGGACAGGGAACTACGAGCAGTACTTC

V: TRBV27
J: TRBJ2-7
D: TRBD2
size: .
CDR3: CASSLYAGGPYEQYF
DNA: TGTGCCAGCAGTTTATACGCGGGAGGACCCTACGAGCAGTACTTC

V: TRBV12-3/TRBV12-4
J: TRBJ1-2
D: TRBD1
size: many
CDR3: CASRGSGTDYGYTF
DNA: TGTGCCAGCAGGGGGTCCGGGACAGACTATGGCTACACCTTC

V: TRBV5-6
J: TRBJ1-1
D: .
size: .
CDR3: CASGRHPNTEAFF
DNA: TGTGCCAGCGGACGACACCCGAACACTGAAGCTTTCTTT

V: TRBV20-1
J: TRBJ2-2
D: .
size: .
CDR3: CSASQGENTGELFF
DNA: TGCAGTGCTAGTCAGGGTGAAAACACCGGGGAGCTGTTTTTT

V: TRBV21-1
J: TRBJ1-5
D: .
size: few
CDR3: CASSNSSVNSNQPQHF
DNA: TGTGCCAGCAGCAATTCGTCGGTAAATAGCAATCAGCCCCAGCATTTT

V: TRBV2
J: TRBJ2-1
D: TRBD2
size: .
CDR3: CASSSSGSGGEQFF
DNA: TGTGCCAGCAGCTCTAGCGGGAGCGGGGGTGAGCAGTTCTTC

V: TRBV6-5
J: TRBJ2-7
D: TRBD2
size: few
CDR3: CASSYGGRIYEQYF
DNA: TGTGCCAGCAGTTACGGCGGGAGGATTTACGAGCAGTACTTC

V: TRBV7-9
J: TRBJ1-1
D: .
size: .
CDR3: CASSSLDGMNTEAFF
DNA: TGTGCCAGCAGCTCATTGGACGGCATGAACACTGAAGCTTTCTTT

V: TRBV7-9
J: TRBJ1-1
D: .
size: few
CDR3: CASSPQYGQDEAFF
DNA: TGTGCCAGCAGCCCCCAATATGGGCAGGACGAAGCTTTCTTT

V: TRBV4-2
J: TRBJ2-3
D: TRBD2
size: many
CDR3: CASSQEDGLAGEYTQYF
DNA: TGTGCCAGCAGCCAAGAGGATGGACTAGCGGGAGAATATACGCAGTATTTT

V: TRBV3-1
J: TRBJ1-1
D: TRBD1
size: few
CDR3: CASSHDRDRGFTEAFF
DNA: TGTGCCAGCAGCCACGACCGGGACAGGGGGTTCACTGAAGCTTTCTTT

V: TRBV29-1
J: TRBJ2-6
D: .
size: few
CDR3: CSVTGVSGANVLTF
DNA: TGCAGCGTTACGGGGGTCTCTGGGGCCAACGTCCTGACTTTC

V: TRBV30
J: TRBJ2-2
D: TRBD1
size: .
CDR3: CAWSRGQGMKSGGELFF
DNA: TGTGCCTGGAGTAGGGGACAGGGAATGAAGTCGGGCGGGGAGCTGTTTTTT

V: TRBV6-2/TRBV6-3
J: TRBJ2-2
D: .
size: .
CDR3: CASSYSPHLAGTNTGELFF
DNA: TGTGCCAGCAGTTACTCGCCCCATTTGGCGGGAACGAACACCGGGGAGCTGTTTTTT

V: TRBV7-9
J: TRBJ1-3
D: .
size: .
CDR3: CASSLVMGNTIYF
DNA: TGTGCCAGCAGCTTAGTCATGGGAAACACCATATATTTT